These T cell receptor beta chains were read from a single sample in a study of vaccination effects on CD4 cells after COVID-19. Assay: immunoSEQ multiplex PCR; the TCRdb copy retains only in-frame clones and omits some. The repertoire has some 30,000 clones, around 67% of them found once; the top ten carry about 14%. These receptors' antigens are unknown. Specimen: CD4+ T cells from PBMCs cultured with HCoV-229E spike peptides, collected after COVID-19 vaccination. These receptors originate from a human donor who received a COVID-19 vaccine. Both conserved end residues are part of each CDR3.

j_gene	len	v_gene	CDR3aa
TRBJ2-7	15	TRBV5-1	CASSAGGGQTYEQYF
TRBJ1-2	13	TRBV2	CASSSTGSYGYTF
TRBJ2-7	16	TRBV19	CASRGGQRRNRYEQYF
TRBJ1-1	16	TRBV5-8	CASRLEPRTANTEAFF
TRBJ1-2	13	TRBV2	CASSDLGYEGYTF
TRBJ1-2	16	TRBV4-1	CASSQEAVGKIYGYTF
TRBJ1-5	14	TRBV6-1	CASSEAGKGQPQHF
TRBJ1-5	15	TRBV4-1	CASSQAGGLNQPQHF
TRBJ1-6	14	TRBV18	CASSLQKFDSPLHF
TRBJ1-5	16	TRBV3-1/TRBV3-2	CASSQDPSNSNQPQHF
TRBJ2-3	15	TRBV10-3	CAISEGLAGGDTQYF
TRBJ2-1	14	TRBV5-1	CASSSGLAGEEQFF
TRBJ2-7	16	TRBV6-5	CASSFLGQGTSYEQYF
TRBJ1-2	15	TRBV4-1	CASSQVKGSNYGYTF
TRBJ2-6	18	TRBV2	CASSGGDRGLSGANVLTF
TRBJ2-6	18	TRBV19	CASSIDAGRVGGANVLTF
TRBJ2-7	21	TRBV21-1	CASSKEGGGQISFLDYYEQYF
TRBJ2-7	14	TRBV6-5	CASSYSGTGEEQYF
TRBJ1-1	14	TRBV18	CASFLTGANTEAFF
TRBJ2-5	22	TRBV4-1	CASSQDPSSQAGVAHKRATQYF
TRBJ2-5	12	TRBV12-3/TRBV12-4	CASSSIGETQYF
TRBJ2-5	13	TRBV11-3	CASSFFAEETQYF
TRBJ1-1	13	TRBV23-1	CASSQGDYTEAFF